The clone carrying this T cell receptor beta chain was picked up many times. Its antigen is not known. This sample was included in a study of T cells after yellow fever vaccination. Study summary: Fractions of low cell number were prepared using SMART-Seq v4 Ultra Low Input. Study results and caveats: Within FACS-sorted repertoires, abundant clonotypes contaminating from the bulk population could be present. A small share of clonotypes appeared in both CD4 and CD8 compartments. Most primary-vaccination clones recurred post-booster (approximately 96% CD4, roughly 87% CD8).

Germline lookup yields CDR1 LNHDA and CDR2 SQIVND (reference sequence). The CDR3 is 11 amino acids. V lost 2 bases and J 4 bases, leaving 2 bases between the germline ends. TCRdb reanalysed the 5' RACE reads using MiXCR and keeps one entry per CDR3 protein. This table has approximately 70,000 distinct CDR3 sequences, around 7.1% appearing once. Material: CD8+ T cells sorted from PBMCs, obtained 10 days after the first yellow fever vaccination. The chain joins TRBV19 to TRBJ1-1; D is ambiguous. The TCR sequence derives from a man aged 18 to 30 who received the YFV17D yellow fever vaccine. CDR3 bases: TGTGCCAGTAGTATACTCACTGAAGCTTTCTTT. It yields the protein CASSILTEAFF.